This T cell receptor beta chain was identified during a study of T cells in localized non-small cell lung cancer. Comments on this clone: The antigen is not known.

Profiling relied on immunoSEQ multiplex PCR, and the TCRdb table lists in-frame clones only, not all of them. The top ten hold roughly 35% of the sample, which has about 33,000 clones, around four fifths seen once. General study results and limits: Appearance in adjacent lung was seen for a median about 60 of the top 100 tumor clones. Uninvolved adjacent lung, not tumor, had the highest T cell clonality. A single tumor region was sequenced, leaving heterogeneity possible. Greater T cell density in blood accompanied longer overall survival.

The germline gives CDR1 SGHVS, CDR2 FNYEAQ. This CDR3 has 14 amino acids. Trimming shortened V by 5 bases and J by 0 bases, and 10 bases separated the two germline ends. This rearrangement joins TRBV7-6 to TRBJ2-5; D perhaps matches TRBD1 (6 bases). Material: peripheral blood, obtained before any cancer treatment. The clonotype originates from a male donor older than 55 with stage II squamous cell lung carcinoma. CDR3 sequence reads: CASSLDRNQETQYF. The CDR3 region has the DNA TGTGCCAGCAGCCTCGACAGGAACCAAGAGACCCAGTACTTC. The full variable domain, in which reference TRBV7-6 and TRBJ2-5 provide the parts outside the CDR3, is GAGVSQSPRYKVTKRGQDVALRCDPISGHVSLYWYRQALGQGPEFLTYFNYEAQQDKSGLPNDRFSAERPEGSISTLTIQRTEQRDSAMYRCASSLDRNQETQYFGPGTRLLVL.